This T cell receptor beta chain derives from a study of CD8+CD57+ T cells in acquired aplastic anemia. General study points: Between patients and controls, CD8+ Simpson's diversity did not vary significantly.

TCR beta VDJ combinations and CDR3 sequences were profiled from genomic DNA. From the reads, TCRdb called clonotypes with MiXCR, one entry per CDR3 protein. Of about 120,000 distinct CDR3 sequences in the sample, nearly 40% were seen once. Individuals selected for sequencing had exhibited CD8+CD57+ cell expansion on flow cytometry. V gave up 10 bases and J gave up 10 bases, with 13 bases separating them. This CDR3 has 10 residues. The germline gives CDR1 SNHLY, CDR2 FYNNEI. About this clonotype: As yet, its antigen is unknown.

Sequencing was performed on sorted CD4+, CD8+, or CD8+CD57+ T cells (not recorded which) from PBMCs. The receptor was derived from a human donor with aplastic anemia. The chain links TRBV2 to TRBJ1-1; D perhaps matches TRBD1 (6 bases). As DNA, the CDR3 is TGTGCCACCAAAACGGGGGCAGCTTTCTTT. This encodes CATKTGAAFF.